This record looks at one T cell receptor (beta chain) sequence and its context. This sample is drawn from a study of shared clonotypes between healthy human individuals. The germline CDR1 and CDR2 sequences are SGHTA and FQGNSA. The CDR3 covers 14 residues. V lost 2 bases and J 5 bases, leaving 9 bases between the germline ends. The donor population consisted of healthy HIV-negative adults with no recent acute infections or vaccinations. For genomic DNA, unsorted samples relied on around 93 million PBMCs. Every immunoSEQ plate was one replicate of a subset's evenly spread DNA. Replicate PCRs were loaded with about 300 ng DNA from unsorted PBMC, about 30,000 T cell genomes. TCRdb's table, derived via immunoSEQ multiplex PCR, lists solely in-frame clones and lacks some. The table lists about half a million clones, around 79% of them singletons.

The receptor comes from a woman aged 40 to 50 in good health. Some clones in this sample may be carry-over from other donors' samples. The specimen sequenced was PBMCs. The rearrangement links TRBV7-2 to TRBJ1-4, with D unclear. The CDR3 DNA reads TGTGCCAGCAGCTTACGGTCACACAATGAAAAACTGTTTTTT. This codes for CASSLRSHNEKLFF.